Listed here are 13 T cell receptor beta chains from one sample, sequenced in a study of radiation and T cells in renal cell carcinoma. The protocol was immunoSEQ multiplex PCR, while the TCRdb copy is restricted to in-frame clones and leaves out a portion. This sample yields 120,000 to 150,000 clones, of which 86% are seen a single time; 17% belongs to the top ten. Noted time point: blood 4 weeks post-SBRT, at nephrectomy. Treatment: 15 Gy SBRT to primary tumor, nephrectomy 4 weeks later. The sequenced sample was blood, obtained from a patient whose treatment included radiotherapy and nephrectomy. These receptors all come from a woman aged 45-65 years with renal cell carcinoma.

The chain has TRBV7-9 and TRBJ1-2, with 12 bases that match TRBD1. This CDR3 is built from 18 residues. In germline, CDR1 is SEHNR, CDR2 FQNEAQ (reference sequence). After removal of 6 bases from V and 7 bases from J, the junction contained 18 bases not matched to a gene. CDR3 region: CASSTQGQGAWADVGYTF. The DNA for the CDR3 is TGTGCCAGCAGTACCCAGGGACAGGGGGCATGGGCCGATGTTGGCTACACCTTC.

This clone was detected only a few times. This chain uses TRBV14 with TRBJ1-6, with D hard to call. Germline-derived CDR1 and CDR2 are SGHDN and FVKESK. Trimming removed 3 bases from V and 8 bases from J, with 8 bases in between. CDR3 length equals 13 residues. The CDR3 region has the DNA TGTGCCAGCAGCCAGACGGGAGATTCACCCCTCCACTTT. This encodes CASSQTGDSPLHF.

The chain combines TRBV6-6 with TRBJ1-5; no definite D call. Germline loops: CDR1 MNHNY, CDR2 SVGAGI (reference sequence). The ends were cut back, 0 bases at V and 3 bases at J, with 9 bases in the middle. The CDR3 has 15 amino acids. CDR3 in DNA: TGTGCCAGCAGTTACTCTACGGGGTACAATCAGCCCCAGCATTTT. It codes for CASSYSTGYNQPQHF.

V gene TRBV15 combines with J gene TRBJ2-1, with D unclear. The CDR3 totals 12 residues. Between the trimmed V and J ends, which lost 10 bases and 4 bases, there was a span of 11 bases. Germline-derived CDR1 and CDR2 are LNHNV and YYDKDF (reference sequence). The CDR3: CAISRGYNEQFF. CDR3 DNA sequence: TGTGCCATCTCAAGAGGATACAATGAGCAGTTCTTC.

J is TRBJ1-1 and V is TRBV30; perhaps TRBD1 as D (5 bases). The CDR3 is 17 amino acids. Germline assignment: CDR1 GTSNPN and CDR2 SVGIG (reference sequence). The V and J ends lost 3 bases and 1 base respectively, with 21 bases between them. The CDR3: CAWSLIGWGRRNTEAFF. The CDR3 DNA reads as TGTGCCTGGAGCCTTATCGGATGGGGACGGAGGAACACTGAAGCTTTCTTT.

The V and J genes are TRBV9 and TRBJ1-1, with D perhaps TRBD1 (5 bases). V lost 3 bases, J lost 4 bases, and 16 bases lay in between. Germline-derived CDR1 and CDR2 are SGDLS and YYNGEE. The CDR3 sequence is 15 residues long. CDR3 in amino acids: CASSADAGASTEAFF. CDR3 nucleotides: TGTGCCAGCAGCGCCGACGCCGGGGCCAGCACTGAAGCTTTCTTT.

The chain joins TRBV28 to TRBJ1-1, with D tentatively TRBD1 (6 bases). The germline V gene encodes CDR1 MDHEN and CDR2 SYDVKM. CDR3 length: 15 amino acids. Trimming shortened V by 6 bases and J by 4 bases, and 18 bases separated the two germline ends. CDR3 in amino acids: CASSRGGGSGTEAFF. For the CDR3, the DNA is TGTGCCAGCAGCCGTGGGGGGGGCTCGGGCACTGAAGCTTTCTTT.

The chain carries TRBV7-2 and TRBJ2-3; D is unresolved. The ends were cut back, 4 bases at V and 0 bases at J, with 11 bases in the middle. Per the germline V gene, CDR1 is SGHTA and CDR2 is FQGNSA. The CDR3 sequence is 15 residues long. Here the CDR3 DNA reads TGTGCCAGCAGCTCAAGAGGCTTTAGCACAGATACGCAGTATTTT. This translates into CASSSRGFSTDTQYF.

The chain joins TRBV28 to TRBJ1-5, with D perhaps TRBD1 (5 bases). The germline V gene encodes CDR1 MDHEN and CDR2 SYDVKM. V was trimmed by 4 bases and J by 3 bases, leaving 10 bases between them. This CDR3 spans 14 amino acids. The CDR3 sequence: CASSWSGINQPQHF. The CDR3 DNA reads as TGTGCCAGCAGTTGGTCAGGGATCAATCAGCCCCAGCATTTT.

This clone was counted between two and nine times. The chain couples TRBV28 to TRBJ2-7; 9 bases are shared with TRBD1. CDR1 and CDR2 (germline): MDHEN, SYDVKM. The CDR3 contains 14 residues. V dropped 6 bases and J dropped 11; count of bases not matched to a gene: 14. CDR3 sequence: CASRLAGTGKVKYF. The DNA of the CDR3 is TGTGCCAGCAGACTTGCTGGGACAGGGAAGGTAAAGTACTTC.

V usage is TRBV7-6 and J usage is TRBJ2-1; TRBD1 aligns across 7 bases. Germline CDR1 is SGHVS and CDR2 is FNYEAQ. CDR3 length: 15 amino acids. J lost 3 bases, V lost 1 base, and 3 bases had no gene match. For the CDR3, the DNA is TGTGCCAGCAGCTTAGTAGGGGACAGCTACAATGAGCAGTTCTTC. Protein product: CASSLVGDSYNEQFF.

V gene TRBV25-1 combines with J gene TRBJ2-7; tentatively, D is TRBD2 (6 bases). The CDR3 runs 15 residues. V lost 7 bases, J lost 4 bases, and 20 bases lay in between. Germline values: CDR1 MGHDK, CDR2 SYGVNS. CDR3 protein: CASNLARDGSYEQYF. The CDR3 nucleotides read TGTGCCAGCAATTTAGCCCGGGACGGGAGTTACGAGCAGTACTTC.

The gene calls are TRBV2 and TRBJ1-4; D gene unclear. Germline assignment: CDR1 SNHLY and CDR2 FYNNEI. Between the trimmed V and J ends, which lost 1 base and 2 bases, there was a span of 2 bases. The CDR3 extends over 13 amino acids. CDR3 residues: CASSEVTNEKLFF. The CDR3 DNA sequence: TGTGCCAGCAGTGAAGTTACTAATGAAAAACTGTTTTTT.